Sequencing of this TCR beta chain was carried out in a study of human T cells and chemical hapten exposure. This clonotype occurred many times. The germline CDR1 and CDR2 sequences are LNHDA and SQIVND (reference sequence). CDR3 size: 20 residues. V was shortened by 6 bases and J by 0 bases, with 27 bases between the two germline ends. Time point denoted: patch test 3, about 24 weeks after DPC sensitization. Treatment indicated: therapeutic diphenylcyclopropenone sensitization with weekly scalp DPC. Total RNA was isolated from whole blood that had not been fractionated. A single record per CDR3 protein comes from TCRdb applying MiXCR to the RACE reads. This table holds 30,000 to 50,000 distinct CDR3 sequences, over 9.5% found once.

This clonotype was obtained from a woman aged 40 to 49 with alopecia areata. Some clones in this sample may be carry-over from other donors' samples. V and J are TRBV19 and TRBJ1-5, with a possible D match to TRBD1 (6 bases). The material was whole blood, obtained in connection with sensitization to the hapten diphenylcyclopropenone (DPC). The CDR3 spells CASSHSWSSDRTYSNQPQHF. The CDR3 nucleotides read TGTGCCAGTAGCCATTCGTGGAGTTCGGACAGAACCTATAGCAATCAGCCCCAGCATTTT.